The 31 T cell receptor beta chains below were found in one sample sequenced in a study of tumor-infiltrating lymphocytes in primary liver carcinoma. From unsorted bulk tissue weighing about 20-31 mg, DNA and RNA were co-extracted. The input was around 500 ng total RNA; TCR beta cDNA was made from it with a constant-region primer. Libraries covering TCR beta were generated through three nested multiplex PCR rounds (using a slightly modified ARM-PCR). With TRBV1-TRBV30 forward primers and a C-beta reverse primer, the first two PCR rounds were run for about 10 cycles each. TCRdb reprocessed the multiplex PCR reads via MiXCR and lists one record per CDR3 protein. The sample holds 100,000 or so distinct CDR3 sequences; about 62% are singletons and the top ten take less than 15%. The specimen was liver tumor tissue from sampling region 2. The subset denotes: tumor region T2, inferior pole. These receptors were collected from a woman aged 55-70 years with primary liver carcinoma and hepatitis B virus infection.

This clonotype was observed at least ten times. The chain combines TRBV14 with TRBJ2-1, with TRBD2 identical over 10 bases. Looked up from germline, CDR1 is SGHDN and CDR2 is FVKESK. The CDR3 consists of 14 residues. J was trimmed by 5 bases and V by 7 bases; bases with no gene match: 5. The CDR3 DNA reads as TGTGCCAGCAACCTAGCGGGGGTTCACAATGAGCAGTTCTTC. This translates into CASNLAGVHNEQFF.

The genes are TRBV5-1 and TRBJ2-6, with 8 bases aligning to TRBD1. The CDR3 totals 20 residues. V lost 2 bases to trimming and J lost 2 bases; unmatched junction nucleotides: 15. Germline-derived CDR1 and CDR2 are SGHRS and YFSETQ. Here the CDR3 DNA reads TGCGCCAGCAGCTTTGGGGCAGGGGGCGGTTCGGCCCCTGGGGCCAACGTCCTGACTTTC. It codes for CASSFGAGGGSAPGANVLTF.

Concerning this clonotype itself: Because the CDR3 is missing its conserved closing phenylalanine or tryptophan, this is likely a read error. J is TRBJ2-3 and V is TRBV11-2; 13 nucleotides agree with TRBD2. Germline V gene data show CDR1 as SGHAT and CDR2 as FQNNGV. The CDR3 length is 17 residues. The CDR3 reads CASSLGLAGPVAYTQYY. Here the CDR3 DNA reads TGTGCTAGCAGCCTGGGACTAGCGGGGCCGGTCGCATATACGCAGTATTAT.

A word on this clonotype: Possible read error: a much larger clone is one base away. The chain joins TRBV7-9 to TRBJ1-1; tentative D call: TRBD1 (5 bases). The CDR3 length is 14 residues. The germline CDR1 and CDR2 sequences are SEHNR and FQNEAQ (reference sequence). The CDR3 DNA follows: TGTGCCAGCAGCTTAGGGACAAGGAACACTGAAGCTATCTTT. Protein sequence: CASSLGTRNTEAIF. Based on the CDR3 plus reference TRBV7-9 and TRBJ1-1, the full variable domain is DTGVSQNPRHKITKRGQNVTFRCDPISEHNRLYWYRQTLGQGPEFLTYFQNEAQLEKSRLLSDRFSAERPKGSFSTLEIQRTEQGDSAMYLCASSLGTRNTEAIFGQGTRLTVV.

Comments on this clonotype: A junction boundary mismatches the germline segment, possibly from a read error. This chain links TRBV7-9 with TRBJ2-1, with 7 bases aligning to TRBD2. The CDR3 totals 18 residues. The germline CDR1 and CDR2 sequences are SEHNR and FQNEAQ (reference sequence). CDR3 sequence reads: CAISLRGGSRNPTNEQFF. The CDR3 DNA follows: TGTGCCATCAGCTTACGGGGCGGGAGCCGTAACCCAACCAATGAGCAGTTCTTC.

Of note for this clonotype: A junction end diverges from the germline sequence, so it may reflect a read error. V and J are TRBV11-2 and TRBJ2-1, with D perhaps given as TRBD1 or TRBD2 (5 bases each). CDR1 is SGHAT and CDR2 is FQNNGV in the germline V gene. The CDR3 covers 13 residues. In nucleotides, the CDR3 is TGTGCCAGCAGCTTGGACATGGAGGATGAGCTGTTCTTC. It yields the protein CASSLDMEDELFF.

Note on this clonotype: The junction does not match germline at one end; this may be a read error. This rearrangement joins TRBV28 to TRBJ2-1; 7 bases agree with TRBD2. The length of the CDR3 is 16 residues. Germline loops: CDR1 MDHEN, CDR2 SYDVKM. The chain's CDR3 is CANSSLCGREVDEQFF. CDR3 DNA: TGTGCCAACAGTTCCCTTTGCGGGAGAGAAGTCGATGAGCAGTTCTTC.

Notes on this clonotype: This sequence may be a read error, since a much larger clone differs from it by one base. This sequence joins TRBV29-1 and TRBJ2-5; D is possibly TRBD1 (5 bases). The V gene's germline CDR1 is SQVTM and CDR2 ANQGSEA. The CDR3 sequence is 11 residues long. Between the trimmed V and J ends, which lost 7 bases and 9 bases, there was a span of 15 bases. The CDR3 DNA reads as TGCAGCGGGAAAGGGGTCGAGGCCCAGTACTTC. Protein: CSGKGVEAQYF.

The chain links TRBV18 to TRBJ2-7, with TRBD2 identical over 10 bases. V was clipped by 6 bases and J by 0 bases; unmatched bases: 5. Germline CDR1 reads KGHSH; CDR2 reads LQKENI. This CDR3 is 15 amino acids long. CDR3: CASSPTSGDSYEQYF. CDR3 in DNA: TGTGCCAGCTCTCCAACTAGCGGGGACTCCTACGAGCAGTACTTC. Full variable domain (outside the CDR3, taken from reference TRBV18 and TRBJ2-7): NAGVMQNPRHLVRRRGQEARLRCSPMKGHSHVYWYRQLPEEGLKFMVYLQKENIIDESGMPKERFSAEFPKEGPSILRIQQVVRGDSAAYFCASSPTSGDSYEQYFGPGTRLTVT.

With respect to this clonotype: This may stem from a read error, because a much larger clone lies one nucleotide away. The J gene is TRBJ2-7, the V gene TRBV28; D might be TRBD2 (6 bases). The CDR3 is 16 amino acids. Germline V lookup: CDR1 MDHEN, CDR2 SYDVKM. The V end lost 5 bases, the J end lost 5 bases, and 22 bases lay between the germline ends. This CDR3 is CASSIWGVAATHEQYF. The CDR3 DNA reads as TGTGCCAGCAGTATCTGGGGGGTAGCGGCTACCCACGAGCAGTACTTC. Based on the CDR3 plus reference TRBV28 and TRBJ2-7, the full variable domain is DVKVTQSSRYLVKRTGEKVFLECVQDMDHENMFWYRQDPGLGLRLIYFSYDVKMKEKGDIPEGYSVSREKKERFSLILESASTNQTSMYLCASSIWGVAATHEQYFGPGTRLTVT.

This clonotype was seen ten or more times. The chain recombines TRBV6-1 with TRBJ2-1; 10 positions agree with TRBD2. The CDR3 contains 17 residues. Trimming removed 10 bases from V and 3 bases from J; junction bases left unmatched: 15. Germline values: CDR1 MNHNS, CDR2 SASEGT. The CDR3 here is CATLPFLAGAFYNEQFF. CDR3 DNA sequence: TGTGCCACCCTCCCGTTCCTAGCGGGAGCCTTCTACAATGAGCAGTTCTTC.

Concerning this clonotype: A much larger clone lies a single base off, so this may be a read error. The gene calls are TRBV5-4 and TRBJ2-5; D may be TRBD1 or TRBD2 (5 bases each). The CDR3 length is 14 residues. In germline, CDR1 is SGHNT, CDR2 YYREEE (reference sequence). The germline V and J ends were trimmed by 6 bases and 5 bases, with 17 bases remaining between them. This chain's CDR3 is CASNSGGTSETQYF. The DNA of the CDR3 is TGTGCCAGCAACTCCGGTGGGACGTCGGAGACCCAGTACTTC.

This clonotype has a count of ten or more. V and J are TRBV28 and TRBJ2-2; 16 bases are shared with TRBD2. In germline, CDR1 is MDHEN, CDR2 SYDVKM. The CDR3 length is 19 residues. After removal of 6 bases from V and 5 bases from J, the junction contained 12 bases not matched to a gene. Written as DNA, the CDR3 is TGTGCCAGCAGACCTTATCCGGGACTAGCGGGAGGGCCGACCGGGGAGCTGTTTTTT. Its translation is CASRPYPGLAGGPTGELFF.

Comment on this clonotype: At one boundary the junction diverges from the germline segment, which might be a read error. The chain joins TRBV11-2 to TRBJ2-1, with 14 nucleotides matching TRBD2. Germline V CDR1 and CDR2: SGHAT, FQNNGV. This CDR3 contains 16 residues. CDR3: CASSRRLAGGRDEQLF. For the CDR3, the DNA is TGTGCCAGCAGCAGGAGACTAGCGGGAGGGCGGGATGAGCAGTTATTC.

In its sample, this clonotype was seen a few times. An end of the junction does not agree with germline; a read error may underlie this. DNA of the CDR3: TGTGCCAGCAGTCCGGGACTAGGAGACTCCGGGGCCAACGTCCTGAGTTTC. Amino acid sequence: CASSPGLGDSGANVLSF. The rearrangement links TRBV11-1 to TRBJ2-6, with 8 nucleotides matching TRBD2. The germline V gene has CDR1 SGHAT and CDR2 FQDESV (reference sequence). The CDR3 runs 17 residues. Combining the CDR3 with reference TRBV11-1 and TRBJ2-6 gives the whole variable domain EAEVAQSPRYKITEKSQAVAFWCDPISGHATLYWYRQILGQGPELLVQFQDESVVDDSQLPKDRFSAERLKGVDSTLKIQPAELGDSAMYLCASSPGLGDSGANVLSFGAGSRLTVL.

This clonotype was found many times. The V gene is TRBV6-2 or TRBV6-3, the J gene TRBJ1-5; D unresolved. Trimming removed 2 bases at V and 2 bases at J, with 19 bases between. Looked up from germline, CDR1 is MNHEY and CDR2 is SVGEGT. The CDR3 length is 18 residues. In DNA form, the CDR3 reads TGTGCCAGCAGTTACCGGCTTCAAAAAGGAAGGGGCAATCAGCCCCAGCATTTT. Encoded protein: CASSYRLQKGRGNQPQHF.

A remark on this clonotype: At one of its ends the junction is not consistent with the germline gene, which may arise from a read error. The rearrangement links TRBV6-1 to TRBJ2-7; D is uncertain. Germline V gene sequence: CDR1 MNHNS, CDR2 SASEGT. The CDR3 is made up of 15 amino acids. CDR3 sequence reads: CASNRHQDSTGEQYF. For the CDR3, the DNA is TGTGCCAGCAACCGCCATCAGGATTCGACGGGCGAGCAGTACTTT.

A remark on this clonotype: A much larger clone is a single base away; this may be a read error. The chain employs TRBV13 and TRBJ2-6; TRBD1 is a possible D gene (5 bases). This CDR3 is 15 amino acids long. Germline values: CDR1 PRHDT, CDR2 FYEKMQ (reference sequence). The CDR3 bases are TGTGCCAGCAGCCCACAGAACTCTGGGGCCAACGTCCTGAGTTTC. It specifies CASSPQNSGANVLSF.

The chain has TRBV20-1 and TRBJ1-5; TRBD1 is a possible D gene (6 bases). Per the germline V gene, CDR1 is DFQATT and CDR2 is SNEGSKA (reference sequence). CDR3 length: 16 residues. The V end lost 0 bases, the J end lost 1 base, and 13 bases lay between the germline ends. The CDR3 region is CSAREPQGWSNQPQHF. The CDR3 region has the DNA TGCAGTGCTAGAGAGCCACAGGGCTGGAGCAATCAGCCCCAGCATTTT.

As regards this clonotype: At one end the junction does not follow the germline gene, possibly because of a read error. In DNA, the CDR3 is TGTGCCAGCAGTCCATCTTGGGGCCAGCGGGCCTACGAACAGTACTTC. This encodes CASSPSWGQRAYEQYF. V and J are TRBV28 and TRBJ2-7; D perhaps matches TRBD2 (6 bases). The CDR3 consists of 16 residues. The V gene's germline CDR1 is MDHEN and CDR2 SYDVKM. The variable domain in full, with the rest retrieved from reference TRBV28 and TRBJ2-7, is DVKVTQSSRYLVKRTGEKVFLECVQDMDHENMFWYRQDPGLGLRLIYFSYDVKMKEKGDIPEGYSVSREKKERFSLILESASTNQTSMYLCASSPSWGQRAYEQYFGPGTRLTVT.

Concerning this clonotype itself: Being one base from a much bigger clone, this may be a read error. V and J are TRBV14 and TRBJ1-1, with unresolved D. The length of the CDR3 is 14 residues. The germline gives CDR1 SGHDN, CDR2 FVKESK. V shed 4 bases and J shed 5 bases, with 14 bases lying between them. The CDR3 bases are TGTGCCAGCAGCCGGCAAGGGCGTTATACTGAAGCTTTCTTT. Amino acid sequence: CASSRQGRYTEAFF.

This sequence joins TRBV12-3 or TRBV12-4 and TRBJ1-1; the match to TRBD1 covers 8 bases. J lost 4 bases, V lost 5 bases, and 6 bases had no gene match. The CDR3 extends over 14 amino acids. CDR3 sequence reads: CASSGGQDGTEAFF. CDR3 sequence (DNA): TGTGCCAGCAGTGGGGGACAGGACGGCACTGAAGCTTTCTTT.

The sample holds a few counts of this clonotype. A junction end diverges from the germline sequence, so it may reflect a read error. J is TRBJ2-2 and V is TRBV11-2; D is perhaps TRBD2 (5 bases). The CDR3 has 13 amino acids. Germline V lookup: CDR1 SGHAT, CDR2 FQNNGV. DNA for the CDR3: TGTGCCAGCAGCCTAGATATGACTGGGGAGCTGTGTTTT. Residues: CASSLDMTGELCF.

Concerning this clonotype: The junction shows a germline mismatch at one end, possibly a read error. The chain uses TRBV29-1 and TRBJ2-5; D is unresolved. The CDR3 length is 13 residues. Germline V gene sequence: CDR1 SQVTM, CDR2 ANQGSEA. CDR3 bases: TGCAGCGTTAGTAGTATCCAGCAAGAGACCCACTACTTC. Its protein product is CSVSSIQQETHYF.

This clonotype was counted ten times or more. The chain carries TRBV5-4 and TRBJ2-7; tentative D call: TRBD2 (6 bases). There are 14 residues in the CDR3. V lost 5 bases and J lost 2, with 14 bases in between. Looked up from germline, CDR1 is SGHNT and CDR2 is YYREEE (reference sequence). CDR3 sequence: CASSAGTVPYEQYF. The CDR3 nucleotides are TGTGCCAGCAGTGCCGGGACTGTCCCCTACGAGCAGTACTTC.

This clonotype was counted at least ten times. This rearrangement joins TRBV29-1 to TRBJ2-2; a possible D gene is TRBD1 (6 bases). This CDR3 is built from 15 residues. V was clipped by 4 bases and J by 2 bases, with 14 bases between them. Germline CDR1 is SQVTM and CDR2 is ANQGSEA. The CDR3 loop reads CSVGAGTSNTGELFF. The CDR3 DNA follows: TGCAGCGTTGGCGCCGGGACATCTAACACCGGGGAGCTGTTTTTT.

To note about this clonotype: Germline is not matched at one junction end, which may reflect a read error. The rearrangement uses TRBV11-2 and TRBJ2-3; D unclear. This CDR3 contains 15 residues. CDR1 SGHAT and CDR2 FQNNGV come from the germline V gene. The CDR3, as DNA: TGTGTCAGCAGCTTCGGATTAGGACGCACAGATACACAGTATTTT. This codes for CVSSFGLGRTDTQYF.

Details on this clonotype: Compared with germline, one end of the junction differs, possibly owing to a read error. V and J are TRBV29-1 and TRBJ1-1, with TRBD1 identical over 8 bases. This CDR3 is built from 12 residues. The germline CDR1 and CDR2 sequences are SQVTM and ANQGSEA. CDR3 loop: CSVGDRSTEVFF. CDR3 bases: TGCAGCGTTGGGGACAGGAGCACTGAAGTTTTCTTT.

The rearrangement joins TRBV18 to TRBJ1-6; perhaps TRBD1 as D (5 bases). Germline CDR1 is KGHSH and CDR2 is LQKENI. Trimming left V 2 bases short and J 8 bases short, with 10 bases between. This CDR3 contains 14 residues. CDR3 sequence reads: CASSPGGGDSPLHF. CDR3 sequence (DNA): TGTGCCAGCTCACCAGGTGGGGGGGATTCACCCCTCCACTTT.

This clonotype showed up just once. A read error may explain this, as a much larger clone is one base away. The chain couples TRBV7-9 to TRBJ2-7, with a tentative D call TRBD2 (6 bases). The CDR3 is 14 residues long. In germline, CDR1 is SEHNR, CDR2 FQNEAQ (reference sequence). Here the CDR3 reads CASSSPEGPYGQYF. CDR3 nucleotides: TGTGCCAGCAGCTCACCGGAGGGCCCCTACGGGCAGTACTTC.

This clonotype was observed a few times. The gene calls are TRBV5-1 and TRBJ2-2; a weak D match, TRBD2 (5 bases). Germline V CDR1 and CDR2: SGHRS, YFSETQ. V was shortened by 0 bases and J by 6 bases, with 12 bases between the two germline ends. The length of the CDR3 is 15 residues. This chain's CDR3 is CASSLGSGIPGELFF. CDR3 nucleotides: TGCGCCAGCAGCTTGGGTTCGGGAATCCCCGGGGAGCTGTTTTTT.